By sample share, the clone carrying this T cell receptor (gamma chain) is large (0.1 to 1%). Its specificity is not known. With 0 bases clipped from V and 5 bases from J, the junction kept 1 base outside the gene matches. CDR1 and CDR2 from the germline V gene are VINAFY and YDVSNSKD. The CDR3 has 12 residues. The data are from a study of gammadelta T cells in human blood. Findings and limits, study-wide: Polyclonal expansion of innate γδ T cells after birth appeared microbially driven.

TCRdb re-called clones from the RT-PCR reads using CATT. The sample has about 500 gamma-chain clones; about 3.4% are singletons. The sample consisted of non-Vgamma9Vdelta2 gamma-delta T cells from adult blood. The TCR was taken from a human donor. The rearrangement links TRGV5 to TRGJ1 or TRGJ2. The CDR3 region has the DNA TGTGCCACCTGGGACAGGCATTATAAGAAACTCTTT. Its protein product is CATWDRHYKKLF.